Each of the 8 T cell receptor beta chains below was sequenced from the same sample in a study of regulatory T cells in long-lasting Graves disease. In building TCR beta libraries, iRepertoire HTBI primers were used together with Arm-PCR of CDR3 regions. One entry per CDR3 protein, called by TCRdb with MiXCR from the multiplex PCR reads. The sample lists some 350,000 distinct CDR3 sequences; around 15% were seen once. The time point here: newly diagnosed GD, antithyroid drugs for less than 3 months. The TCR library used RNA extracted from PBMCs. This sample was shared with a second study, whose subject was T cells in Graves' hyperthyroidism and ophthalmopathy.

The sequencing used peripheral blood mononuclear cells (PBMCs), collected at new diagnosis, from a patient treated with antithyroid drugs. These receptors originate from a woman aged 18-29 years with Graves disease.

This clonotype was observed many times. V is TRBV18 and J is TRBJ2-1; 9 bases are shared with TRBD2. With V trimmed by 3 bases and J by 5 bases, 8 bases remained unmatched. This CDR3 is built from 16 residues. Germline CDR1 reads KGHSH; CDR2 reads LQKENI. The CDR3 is CASSPSGLAENNEQFF. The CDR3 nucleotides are TGTGCCAGCTCACCTTCGGGACTAGCTGAAAACAATGAGCAGTTCTTC. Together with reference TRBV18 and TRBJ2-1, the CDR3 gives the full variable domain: NAGVMQNPRHLVRRRGQEARLRCSPMKGHSHVYWYRQLPEEGLKFMVYLQKENIIDESGMPKERFSAEFPKEGPSILRIQQVVRGDSAAYFCASSPSGLAENNEQFFGPGTRLTVL.

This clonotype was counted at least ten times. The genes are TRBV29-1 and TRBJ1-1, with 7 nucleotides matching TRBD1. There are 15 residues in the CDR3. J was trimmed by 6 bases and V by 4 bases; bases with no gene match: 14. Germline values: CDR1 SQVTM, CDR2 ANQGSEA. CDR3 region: CSVAIEGALGAEAFF. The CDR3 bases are TGCAGCGTTGCGATAGAGGGGGCTCTTGGCGCTGAAGCTTTCTTT. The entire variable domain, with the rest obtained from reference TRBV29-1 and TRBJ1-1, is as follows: SAVISQKPSRDICQRGTSLTIQCQVDSQVTMMFWYRQQPGQSLTLIATANQGSEATYESGFVIDKFPISRPNLTFSTLTVSNMSPEDSSIYLCSVAIEGALGAEAFFGQGTRLTVV.

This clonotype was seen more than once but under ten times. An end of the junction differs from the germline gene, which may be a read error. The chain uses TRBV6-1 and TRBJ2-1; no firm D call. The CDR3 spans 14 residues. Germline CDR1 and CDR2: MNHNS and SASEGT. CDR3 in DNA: TGTGCCAGCAGGGAAGGGCCTTCCTACAATGAGCAGTTCTTC. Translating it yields CASREGPSYNEQFF.

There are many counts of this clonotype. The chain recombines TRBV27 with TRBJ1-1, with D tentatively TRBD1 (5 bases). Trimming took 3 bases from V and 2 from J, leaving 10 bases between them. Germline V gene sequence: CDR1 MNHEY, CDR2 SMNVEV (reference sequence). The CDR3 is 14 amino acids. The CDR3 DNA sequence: TGTGCCAGCAGTTTTCGAGGGGAAAACACTGAAGCTTTCTTT. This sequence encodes CASSFRGENTEAFF.

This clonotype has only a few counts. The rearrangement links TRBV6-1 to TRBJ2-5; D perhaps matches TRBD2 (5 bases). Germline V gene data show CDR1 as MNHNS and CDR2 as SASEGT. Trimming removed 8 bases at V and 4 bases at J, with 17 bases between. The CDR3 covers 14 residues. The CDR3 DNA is TGTGCCAGCCAAGTGGGAGTGACGCGAGAGACCCAGTACTTC. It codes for CASQVGVTRETQYF.

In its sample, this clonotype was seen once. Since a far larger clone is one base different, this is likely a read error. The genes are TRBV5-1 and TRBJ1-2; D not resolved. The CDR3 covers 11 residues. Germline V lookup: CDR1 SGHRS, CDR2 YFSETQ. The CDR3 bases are TGTGCCAGCAGCCAAGTGGATGGCTACACCTTC. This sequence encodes CASSQVDGYTF.

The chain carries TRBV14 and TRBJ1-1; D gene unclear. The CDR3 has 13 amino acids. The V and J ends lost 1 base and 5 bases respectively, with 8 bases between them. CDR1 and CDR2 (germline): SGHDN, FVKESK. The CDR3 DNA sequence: TGTGCCAGCAGCCAAGTGATGGGGACTGAAGCTTTCTTT. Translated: CASSQVMGTEAFF.

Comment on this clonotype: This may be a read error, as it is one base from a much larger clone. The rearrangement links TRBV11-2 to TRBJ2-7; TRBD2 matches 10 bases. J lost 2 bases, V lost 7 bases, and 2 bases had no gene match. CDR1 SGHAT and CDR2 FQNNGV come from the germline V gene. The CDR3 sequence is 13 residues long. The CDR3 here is CASNLAGAYEQYF. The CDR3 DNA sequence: TGTGCCAGCAACCTAGCGGGGGCCTACGAGCAGTACTTC.